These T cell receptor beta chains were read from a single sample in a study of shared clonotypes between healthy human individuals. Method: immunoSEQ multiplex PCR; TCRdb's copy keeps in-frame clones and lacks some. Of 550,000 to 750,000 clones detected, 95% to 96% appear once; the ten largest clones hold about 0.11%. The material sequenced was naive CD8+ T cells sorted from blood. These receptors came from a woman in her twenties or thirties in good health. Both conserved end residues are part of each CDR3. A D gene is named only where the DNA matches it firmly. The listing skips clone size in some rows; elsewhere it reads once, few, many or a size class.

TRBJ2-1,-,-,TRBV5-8,TGTGCCAGCAGCCACCCCAGAAGCTCCTACAATGAGCAGTTCTTC,CASSHPRSSYNEQFF
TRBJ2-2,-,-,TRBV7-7,TGTGCCAGCAGCTTACCCGGGTGGGTGGACACCGGGGAGCTGTTTTTT,CASSLPGWVDTGELFF
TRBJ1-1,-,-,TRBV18,TGTGCCAGCTCACCACACCCGAGTAGGAACACTGAAGCTTTCTTT,CASSPHPSRNTEAFF
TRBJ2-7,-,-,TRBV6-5,TGTGCCAGCACCGTGGACCCTACCTACTTC,CASTVDPTYF
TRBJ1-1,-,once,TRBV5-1,TGCGCCAGCAGCTTTGGCAGGGGCACTGAAGCTTTCTTT,CASSFGRGTEAFF
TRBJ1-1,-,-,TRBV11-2,TGTGCCAGCAGCTTAGAAGGTAGCTACACTGAAGCTTTCTTT,CASSLEGSYTEAFF
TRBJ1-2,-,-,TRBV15,TGTGCCACCACCCGGGAGAGGGGCTATGGCTACACCTTC,CATTRERGYGYTF
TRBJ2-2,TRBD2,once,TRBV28,TGTGCCAGCAGTCCCCTACGGCCTAGCGGGAGGGCCGGAACCGGGGAGCTGTTTTTT,CASSPLRPSGRAGTGELFF
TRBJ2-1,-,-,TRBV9,TGTGCCAGCAGCCTATATAGCGGAAGCTCCTACAATGAGCAGTTCTTC,CASSLYSGSSYNEQFF
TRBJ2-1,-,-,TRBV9,TGTGCCAGCAGCCAGCTTGGGGGCGGGTCTTACAATGAGCAGTTCTTC,CASSQLGGGSYNEQFF
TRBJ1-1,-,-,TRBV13,TGTGCCAGCAGCCCCGTCGGGGGTATGAACACTGAAGCTTTCTTT,CASSPVGGMNTEAFF
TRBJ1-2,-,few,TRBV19,TGTGCCAGTAGGACCTGGGTCCATGGCTACACCTTC,CASRTWVHGYTF
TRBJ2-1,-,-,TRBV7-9,TGTGCCAGCAGGTTCAATAGCTACAATGAGCAGTTCTTC,CASRFNSYNEQFF
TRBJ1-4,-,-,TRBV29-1,TGCAGCGTTGATTCCGGGAGGGAACCTAATGAAAAACTGTTTTTT,CSVDSGREPNEKLFF
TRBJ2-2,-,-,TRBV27,TGTGCCAGCAGTTCTCCTTGGGGAAACACCGGGGAGCTGTTTTTT,CASSSPWGNTGELFF
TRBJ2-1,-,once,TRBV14,TGTGCCAGCAGCCAAGATCGGCCGGGCGATGAGCAGTTCTTC,CASSQDRPGDEQFF
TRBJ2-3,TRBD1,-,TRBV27,TGTGCCAGCAGTTTTCGGGACAGCATCACAGATACGCAGTATTTT,CASSFRDSITDTQYF
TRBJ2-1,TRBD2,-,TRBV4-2,TGTGCCAGCAGCCCCGACGGAGCGGGAAGCAATGAGCAGTTCTTC,CASSPDGAGSNEQFF
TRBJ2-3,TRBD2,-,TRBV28,TGTGCCAGCAGTTTAACGCTAGCGGCCACAGATACGCAGTATTTT,CASSLTLAATDTQYF
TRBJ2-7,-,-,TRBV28,TGTGCCAGCAGTTCGGACAAGGTGATAGTGTCTCCATCCTACGAGCAGTACTTC,CASSSDKVIVSPSYEQYF
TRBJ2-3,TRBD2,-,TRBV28,TGTGCCAGCAGTTTTGGGGCGGGAGGTACAGATACGCAGTATTTT,CASSFGAGGTDTQYF
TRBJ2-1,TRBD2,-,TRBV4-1,TGCGCCAGCAGCCAAGATCCATCGGAGGGAGGGCGGCAGTTCTTC,CASSQDPSEGGRQFF
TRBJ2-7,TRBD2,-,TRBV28,TGTGCCAGCAGTCCCCTAGCGGGGGAGTACGAGCAGTACTTC,CASSPLAGEYEQYF
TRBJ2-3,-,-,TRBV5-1,TGCGCCAGCAGCCAGCGAGGCGCAGATACGCAGTATTTT,CASSQRGADTQYF
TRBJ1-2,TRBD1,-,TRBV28,TGTGCCAGCACCGCAGGGACAGGGGTCCATGGCTACACCTTC,CASTAGTGVHGYTF
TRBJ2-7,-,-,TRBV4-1,TGCGCCAGCAGCCAAGATCAAGGGCCTCAAAAAGGCTACGAGCAGTACTTC,CASSQDQGPQKGYEQYF
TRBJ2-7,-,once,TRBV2,TGTGCCAGCAGTGATCGGGACTCCAGTGGAGACTTC,CASSDRDSSGDF
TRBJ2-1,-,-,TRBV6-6,TGTGCCAGCAGTTACTCGGCGGGAACATACAATGAGCAGTTCTTC,CASSYSAGTYNEQFF
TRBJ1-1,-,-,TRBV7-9,TGTGCCACCACGGCGGGCCCCGTCACTGAAGCTTTCTTT,CATTAGPVTEAFF
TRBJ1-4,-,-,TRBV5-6,TGTGCCAGCAGCTCTGCGGGACACTTAACTAATGAAAAACTGTTTTTT,CASSSAGHLTNEKLFF
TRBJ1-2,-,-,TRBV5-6,TGTGCCAGCACCCGTCGAGACTATGGCTACACCTTC,CASTRRDYGYTF
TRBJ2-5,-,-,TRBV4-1,TGCGCCAGCAGCCAAGACCCGGGGGAGGAGACCCAGTACTTC,CASSQDPGEETQYF
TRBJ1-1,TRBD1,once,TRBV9,TGTGCCAGCAGCGTAGGGATAGGGAGGACAGGACTGAACACTGAAGCTTTCTTT,CASSVGIGRTGLNTEAFF
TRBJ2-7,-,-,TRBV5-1,TGCGCCAGCAGCTTGGATACGACTAGTGTTGACGAGCAGTACTTC,CASSLDTTSVDEQYF
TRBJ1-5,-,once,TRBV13,TGTGCCAGCAGCTTAGGCGGCGGAAATAGCAATCAGCCCCAGCATTTT,CASSLGGGNSNQPQHF
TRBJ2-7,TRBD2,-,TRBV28,TGTGCCAGCAGTTTATCTAGCGGGTCTCCCTACGAGCAGTACTTC,CASSLSSGSPYEQYF
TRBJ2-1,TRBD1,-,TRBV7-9,TGTGCCAGCAGCGACGACACAGGGGGGTTAAGCTCCTACAATGAGCAGTTCTTC,CASSDDTGGLSSYNEQFF
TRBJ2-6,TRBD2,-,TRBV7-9,TGTGCCAGCAGCGAAACTGGGGGGGAGTCCAACGTCCTGACTTTC,CASSETGGESNVLTF
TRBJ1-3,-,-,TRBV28,TGTGCCACCAGGGGCCAAGTGAACACCATATATTTT,CATRGQVNTIYF
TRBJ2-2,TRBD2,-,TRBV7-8,TGTGCCAGCAGCCCCACGGCGGGGGGCAGTGGCACCGGGGAGCTGTTTTTT,CASSPTAGGSGTGELFF
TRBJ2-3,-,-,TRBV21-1,TGTGCCAGCAGCAAGGTTGCGGGGCCTAAAGGGGATACGCAGTATTTT,CASSKVAGPKGDTQYF
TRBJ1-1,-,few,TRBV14,TGTGCCAGCAGCCAAGTTTACAACACTGAAGCTTTCTTT,CASSQVYNTEAFF
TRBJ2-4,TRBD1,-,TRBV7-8,TGTGCCAGCAGCTCAGCAGGGGGGCAGGGGGCAATGGACATTCAGTACTTC,CASSSAGGQGAMDIQYF
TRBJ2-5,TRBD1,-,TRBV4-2,TGTGCCAGCAGCCAAGACATCCAGGGGGATGAGACCCAGTACTTC,CASSQDIQGDETQYF
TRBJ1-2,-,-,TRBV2,TGTGCCAGCAGTCAAGGACAGCCAGGGTCGTATGGCTACACCTTC,CASSQGQPGSYGYTF
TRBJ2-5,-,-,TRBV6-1,TGTGCCAGCAGTGAACTGACCAGCCAAGAGACCCAGTACTTC,CASSELTSQETQYF
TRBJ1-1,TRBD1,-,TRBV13,TGTGCCAGCAGGGACAGGTTCGAAATGAACACTGAAGCTTTCTTT,CASRDRFEMNTEAFF